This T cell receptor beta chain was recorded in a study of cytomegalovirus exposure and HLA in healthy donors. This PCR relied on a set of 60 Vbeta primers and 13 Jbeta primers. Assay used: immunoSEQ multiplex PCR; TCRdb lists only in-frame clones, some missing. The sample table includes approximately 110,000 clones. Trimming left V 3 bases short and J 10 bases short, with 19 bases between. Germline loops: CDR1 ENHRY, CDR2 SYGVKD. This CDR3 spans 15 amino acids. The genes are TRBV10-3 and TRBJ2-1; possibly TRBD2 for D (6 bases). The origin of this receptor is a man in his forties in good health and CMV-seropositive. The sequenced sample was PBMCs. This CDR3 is CAISDPTGEAPEQFF. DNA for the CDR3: TGTGCCATCAGTGACCCGACGGGGGAAGCGCCAGAGCAGTTCTTC.